This T cell receptor (beta chain) is drawn from a study of T cell changes during pregnancy in multiple sclerosis. The CDR3 length is 12 residues. Germline CDR1 MNHNY, CDR2 SVGAGI (reference sequence). Using immunoSEQ multiplex PCR, the repertoire was profiled, and TCRdb retains in-frame clones only, with some absent. The sample lists about 75,000 clones, around 94% occurring once. The chain carries TRBV6-6 and TRBJ1-5; 8 nucleotides match TRBD1. The sample here was CD4+ T cells from peripheral blood mononuclear cells, taken after pregnancy. This clonotype was sampled from a female donor with multiple sclerosis, enrolled in a pregnancy study. The chain's CDR3 is CTMDRANQPQHF. CDR3 in DNA: TGTACCATGGACAGGGCCAATCAGCCCCAGCATTTT.